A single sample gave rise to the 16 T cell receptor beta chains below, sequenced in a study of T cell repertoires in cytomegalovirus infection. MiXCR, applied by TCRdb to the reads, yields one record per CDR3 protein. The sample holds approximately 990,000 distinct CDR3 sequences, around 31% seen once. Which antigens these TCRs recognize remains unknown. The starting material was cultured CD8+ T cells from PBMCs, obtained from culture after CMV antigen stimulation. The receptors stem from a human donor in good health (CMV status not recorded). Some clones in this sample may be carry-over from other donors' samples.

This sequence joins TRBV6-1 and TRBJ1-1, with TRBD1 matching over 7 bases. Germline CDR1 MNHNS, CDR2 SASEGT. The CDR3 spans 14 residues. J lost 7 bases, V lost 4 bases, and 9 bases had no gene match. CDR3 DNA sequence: TGTGCCAGCAGTGTTAGGGACAGTTACTTTGAAGCTTTCTTT. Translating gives CASSVRDSYFEAFF.

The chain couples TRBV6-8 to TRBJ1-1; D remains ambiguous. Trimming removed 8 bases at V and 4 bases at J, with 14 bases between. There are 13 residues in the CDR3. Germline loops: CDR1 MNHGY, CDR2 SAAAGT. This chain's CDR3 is CASRAPGSTEAFF. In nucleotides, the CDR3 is TGTGCCAGCCGGGCCCCTGGTAGCACTGAAGCTTTCTTT.

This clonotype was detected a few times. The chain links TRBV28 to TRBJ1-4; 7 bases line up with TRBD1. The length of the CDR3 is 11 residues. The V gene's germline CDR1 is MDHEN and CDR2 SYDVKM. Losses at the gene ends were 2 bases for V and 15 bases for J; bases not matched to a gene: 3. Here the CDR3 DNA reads TGTGCCAGCAGTTTAACAGGGGTTATGTTTTTT. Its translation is CASSLTGVMFF.

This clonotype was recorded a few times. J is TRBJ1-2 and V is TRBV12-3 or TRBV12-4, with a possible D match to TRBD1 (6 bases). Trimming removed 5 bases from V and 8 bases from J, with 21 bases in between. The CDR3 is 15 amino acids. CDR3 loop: CASSATAGGLTGYTF. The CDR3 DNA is TGTGCCAGCAGTGCCACGGCGGGGGGGCTGACCGGCTACACCTTC.

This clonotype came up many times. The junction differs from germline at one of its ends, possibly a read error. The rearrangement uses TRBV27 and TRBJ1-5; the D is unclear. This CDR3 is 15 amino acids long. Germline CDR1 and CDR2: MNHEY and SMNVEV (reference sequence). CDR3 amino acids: CASSLYGYSNQPQHF. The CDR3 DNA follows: TGTGCCAGCAGCTTATACGGGTATAGCAATCAGCCCCAGCATTTT.

The CDR3 DNA is TGTGCCAGCGGAATTCTTGGCCGGACCGGGGAGCTGTTTTTT. Protein sequence: CASGILGRTGELFF. The rearrangement uses TRBV6-5 and TRBJ2-2; D is unresolved. This CDR3 contains 14 residues. The V end was cut by 8 bases, the J end by 5 bases, with 15 bases between. Germline V gene data show CDR1 as MNHEY and CDR2 as SVGAGI.

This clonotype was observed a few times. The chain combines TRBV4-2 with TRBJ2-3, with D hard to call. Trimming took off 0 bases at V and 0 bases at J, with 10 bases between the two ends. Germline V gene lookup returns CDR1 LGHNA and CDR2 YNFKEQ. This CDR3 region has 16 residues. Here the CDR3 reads CASSQEGIWSTDTQYF. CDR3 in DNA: TGTGCCAGCAGCCAAGAGGGAATATGGAGCACAGATACGCAGTATTTT.

CDR3 region: CASSLWPPASSTDTQYF. The CDR3 DNA sequence: TGTGCCAGCAGTTTGTGGCCCCCAGCCTCTAGCACAGATACGCAGTATTTT. V usage is TRBV27 and J usage is TRBJ2-3, with D unclear. Germline assignment: CDR1 MNHEY and CDR2 SMNVEV (reference sequence). Trimming stripped 3 bases from V and 0 bases from J, with 16 bases between. This CDR3 is built from 17 residues.

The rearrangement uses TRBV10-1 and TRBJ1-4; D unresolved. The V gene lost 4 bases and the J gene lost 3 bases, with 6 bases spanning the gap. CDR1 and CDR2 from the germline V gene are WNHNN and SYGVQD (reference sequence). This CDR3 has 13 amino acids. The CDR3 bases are TGCGCCAGCAGTGGAGAGGCTAATGAAAAACTGTTTTTT. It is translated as CASSGEANEKLFF.

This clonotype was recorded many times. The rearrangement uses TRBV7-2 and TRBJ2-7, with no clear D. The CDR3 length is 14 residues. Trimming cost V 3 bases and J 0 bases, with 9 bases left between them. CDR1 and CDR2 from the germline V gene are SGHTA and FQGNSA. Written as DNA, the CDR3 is TGTGCCAGCAGCTTTATCAGTAGCTCCTACGAGCAGTACTTC. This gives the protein CASSFISSSYEQYF.

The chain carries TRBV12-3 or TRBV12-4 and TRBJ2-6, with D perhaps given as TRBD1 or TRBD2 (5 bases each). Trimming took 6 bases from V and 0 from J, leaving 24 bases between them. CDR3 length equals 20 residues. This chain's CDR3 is CASSLGGYRDRRSGANVLTF. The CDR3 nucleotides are TGTGCCAGCAGCTTGGGCGGGTACCGGGACCGACGCTCTGGGGCCAACGTCCTGACTTTC.

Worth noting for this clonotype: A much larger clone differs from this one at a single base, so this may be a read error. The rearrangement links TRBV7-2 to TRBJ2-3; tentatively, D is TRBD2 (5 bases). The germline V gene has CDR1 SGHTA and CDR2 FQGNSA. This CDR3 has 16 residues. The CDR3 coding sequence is TGTGCCAACAGCTTAGGGAGCGGTTTTTCCACAGATACGCAGTATTTT. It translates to CANSLGSGFSTDTQYF.

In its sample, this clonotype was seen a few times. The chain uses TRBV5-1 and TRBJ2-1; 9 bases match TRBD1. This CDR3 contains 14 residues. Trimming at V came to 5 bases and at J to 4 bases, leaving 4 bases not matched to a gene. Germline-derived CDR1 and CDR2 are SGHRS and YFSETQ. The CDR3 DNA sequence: TGCGCCAGCAGGTCCGGGACAGGGTACAATGAGCAGTTCTTC. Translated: CASRSGTGYNEQFF.

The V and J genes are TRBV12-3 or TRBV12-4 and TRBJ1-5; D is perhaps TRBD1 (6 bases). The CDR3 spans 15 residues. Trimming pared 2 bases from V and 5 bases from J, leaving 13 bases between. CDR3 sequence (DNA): TGTGCCAGCAGTTTATACATGGGGGCCGATCAGCCCCAGCATTTT. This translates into CASSLYMGADQPQHF.

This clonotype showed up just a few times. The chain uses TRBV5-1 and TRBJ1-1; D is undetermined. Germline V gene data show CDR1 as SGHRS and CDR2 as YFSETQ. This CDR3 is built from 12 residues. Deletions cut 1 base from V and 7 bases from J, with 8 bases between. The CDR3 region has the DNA TGCGCCAGCAGCTTGAATCGGTTTGAAGCTTTCTTT. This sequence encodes CASSLNRFEAFF.

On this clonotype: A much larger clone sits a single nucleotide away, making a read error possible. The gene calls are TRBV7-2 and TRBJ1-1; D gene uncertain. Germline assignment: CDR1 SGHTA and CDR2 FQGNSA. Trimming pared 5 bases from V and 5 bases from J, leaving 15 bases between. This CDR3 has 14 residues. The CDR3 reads CASSRLYRRTEAFF. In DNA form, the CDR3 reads TGTGCCAGCAGCCGGTTATATAGAAGGACTGAAGCTTTCTTT. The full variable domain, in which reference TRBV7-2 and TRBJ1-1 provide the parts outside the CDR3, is GAGVSQSPSNKVTEKGKDVELRCDPISGHTALYWYRQSLGQGLEFLIYFQGNSAPDKSGLPSDRFSAERTGGSVSTLTIQRTQQEDSAVYLCASSRLYRRTEAFFGQGTRLTVV.